This T cell receptor (beta chain) was profiled in a study of blood T cell repertoires in COVID-19. Original processing notes: Nucleated cell number was recorded as an estimate derived from reference gene primer amplification. This table comes from immunoSEQ multiplex PCR, and its TCRdb copy is limited to in-frame clones, with some not included. The V and J calls and the clone size are those of that table, but D and trimming were determined from the DNA. The sample contains hundreds of thousands of clones, 85% of which appear only once. Trimming pared 2 bases from V and 7 bases from J, leaving 10 bases between. CDR1 and CDR2 (germline): SGHNT, YYREEE (reference sequence). The CDR3 runs to 14 residues.

The chain recombines TRBV5-4 with TRBJ1-6, with D possibly matching TRBD1 (6 bases). The sequenced sample was peripheral blood. The source is a man in his fifties or sixties with active or convalescent COVID-19. The chain's CDR3 is CASSFQGNNSPLHF. The CDR3 DNA reads TGTGCCAGCAGCTTCCAGGGGAACAATTCACCCCTCCACTTT. Full variable domain (remainder filled in from reference TRBV5-4 and TRBJ1-6): ETGVTQSPTHLIKTRGQQVTLRCSSQSGHNTVSWYQQALGQGPQFIFQYYREEENGRGNFPPRFSGLQFPNYSSELNVNALELDDSALYLCASSFQGNNSPLHFGNGTRLTVT.